Below are 25 T cell receptor beta chains sequenced from a single sample in a study of cytomegalovirus exposure and HLA in healthy donors. The study ran its PCR with 60 Vbeta and 13 Jbeta primers. Sequencing used immunoSEQ multiplex PCR; TCRdb keeps in-frame clones, though not all of them. Of some 160,000 clones listed, over 70% are singletons. Sequencing was carried out using PBMCs. These receptors all stem from a man aged 45-65 years in good health and CMV-seropositive.

V and J are TRBV4-2 and TRBJ1-4, with 7 positions matching TRBD1. The J segment lost 7 bases and the V segment lost 0 bases, leaving 8 bases of the junction unmatched. This CDR3 is 16 amino acids long. Germline V gives CDR1 LGHNA, CDR2 YNFKEQ. CDR3 region: CASSQEGRQGGEKLFF. The CDR3 DNA reads TGTGCCAGCAGCCAAGAAGGGAGACAGGGTGGTGAAAAACTGTTTTTT.

The gene calls are TRBV28 and TRBJ1-5, with D perhaps TRBD1 (6 bases). This CDR3 has 14 residues. The V and J ends lost 6 bases and 7 bases respectively, with 16 bases between them. Germline assignment: CDR1 MDHEN and CDR2 SYDVKM. DNA for the CDR3: TGTGCCAGCAGCCCCGGGACACTGGGCCAGCCCCAGCATTTT. Protein sequence: CASSPGTLGQPQHF.

The chain couples TRBV27 to TRBJ2-7, with TRBD1 identical over 7 bases. The CDR3 is made up of 12 amino acids. Germline V gene lookup returns CDR1 MNHEY and CDR2 SMNVEV (reference sequence). After removal of 5 bases from V and 6 bases from J, the junction contained 4 bases not matched to a gene. As DNA, the CDR3 is TGTGCCAGCAGTAATACAGGGGCCGAGCAGTACTTC. Its protein product is CASSNTGAEQYF.

The chain is built from TRBV6-6 and TRBJ2-1; the D gene is possibly TRBD2 (6 bases). CDR3 size: 15 residues. V was trimmed by 6 bases and J by 0 bases, leaving 12 bases between them. Germline assignment: CDR1 MNHNY and CDR2 SVGAGI (reference sequence). The CDR3 here is CASRGADYSYNEQFF. The CDR3 nucleotides read TGTGCCAGCAGGGGAGCGGACTACTCCTACAATGAGCAGTTCTTC.

For the CDR3, the DNA is TGCGCCAGCAGCGTGGACAGGAGCTACGAGCAGTACTTC. Translation gives CASSVDRSYEQYF. This chain uses TRBV5-1 with TRBJ2-5, with 7 bases aligning to TRBD1. Gene TRBJ2-7 matches the end of the DNA better, so the J call may be wrong. The CDR3 length is 13 residues. Germline CDR1 is SGHRS and CDR2 is YFSETQ.

This chain uses TRBV4-3 with TRBJ1-4, with D unresolved. The CDR3 spans 13 residues. Trimming shortened V by 0 bases and J by 5 bases, and 4 bases separated the two germline ends. CDR1 is LGHNA and CDR2 is YSLEER in the germline V gene. CDR3 sequence reads: CASSQDGNEKLFF. DNA of the CDR3: TGCGCCAGCAGCCAAGACGGGAATGAAAAACTGTTTTTT.

The CDR3: CATSRDRGNTIYF. In DNA, the CDR3 is TGTGCCACCAGCAGAGATCGGGGAAACACCATATATTTT. The V gene is TRBV15, the J gene TRBJ1-3; no reliable D call. Germline V CDR1 and CDR2: LNHNV, YYDKDF (reference sequence). Trimming took 0 bases from V and 4 from J, leaving 4 bases between them. This CDR3 is 13 amino acids long.

This chain joins TRBV28 and TRBJ2-7; 11 bases fit TRBD1. V gave up 5 bases and J gave up 2 bases; unmatched junction bases: 8. The CDR3 covers 16 residues. Per germline, CDR1 MDHEN and CDR2 SYDVKM. CDR3: CASSPWDRGVTYEQYF. The CDR3 coding sequence is TGTGCCAGCAGTCCATGGGACAGGGGGGTCACCTACGAGCAGTACTTC.

The rearrangement joins TRBV28 to TRBJ2-7; tentatively, D is TRBD1 (5 bases). This CDR3 has 13 amino acids. V dropped 3 bases and J dropped 8 bases, with 14 bases sitting between them. CDR1 is MDHEN and CDR2 is SYDVKM in the germline V gene. The CDR3 loop reads CASSLSLQGKQYF. The CDR3 DNA reads as TGTGCCAGCAGTTTGAGTTTGCAGGGAAAGCAGTACTTC.

This clone was seen a handful of times. V gene TRBV27 combines with J gene TRBJ1-3, with a tentative D call TRBD1 (6 bases). Trimming took 8 bases from V and 9 from J, leaving 23 bases between them. Germline V gene lookup returns CDR1 MNHEY and CDR2 SMNVEV (reference sequence). The CDR3 runs 15 residues. For the CDR3, the DNA is TGTGCCAGCCCAACCCCGGGAACAGGGTATACCACCATATATTTT. As protein: CASPTPGTGYTTIYF.

The chain is built from TRBV28 and TRBJ2-7; D perhaps matches TRBD2 (7 bases). The CDR3 spans 13 residues. V dropped 8 bases and J dropped 0 bases, with 11 bases sitting between them. Germline V gene data show CDR1 as MDHEN and CDR2 as SYDVKM. The CDR3 nucleotides read TGTGCCAGCGGGGGGGACAACTCCTACGAGCAGTACTTC. This codes for CASGGDNSYEQYF.

V gene TRBV9 combines with J gene TRBJ2-1; D is possibly TRBD2 (7 bases). Looked up from germline, CDR1 is SGDLS and CDR2 is YYNGEE. The CDR3 sequence is 14 residues long. V lost 2 bases and J lost 8, with 14 bases in between. CDR3 region: CASSVGGGADEQFF. In DNA form, the CDR3 reads TGTGCCAGCAGCGTGGGAGGGGGGGCCGATGAGCAGTTCTTC.

The genes are TRBV4-1 and TRBJ2-2; 7 nucleotides match TRBD1. This CDR3 has 15 amino acids. V shed 4 bases and J 6 bases; nucleotides not matched to a gene: 8. Germline V gives CDR1 MGHRA, CDR2 YSYEKL. In nucleotides, the CDR3 is TGCGCCAGCAGCCGCTATCAGGGGGAAGCCGGGGAGCTGTTTTTT. This codes for CASSRYQGEAGELFF.

The rearrangement joins TRBV9 to TRBJ2-7, with 10 bases fitting TRBD2. Germline V gives CDR1 SGDLS, CDR2 YYNGEE. V shed 4 bases, J shed 0 bases, and the junction held 7 bases outside the gene matches. This CDR3 is 16 amino acids long. The CDR3 DNA sequence: TGTGCCAGCAGCCCCAGCTCTAGCGGGGGCTCCTACGAGCAGTACTTC. As protein: CASSPSSSGGSYEQYF.

There are a few counts of this clone. The junction departs from the called germline gene at one end, perhaps through a read error. The rearrangement links TRBV7-7 to TRBJ2-5; 7 bases are shared with TRBD2. This CDR3 has 14 residues. From germline, CDR1 is SSHAT and CDR2 FNYEAQ (reference sequence). CDR3 in amino acids: CASSLAGEGETQYF. CDR3 nucleotides: TGTGCTAGCAGCTTAGCCGGGGAGGGAGAGACCCAGTACTTC.

The chain links TRBV9 to TRBJ1-2, with 10 bases aligning to TRBD1. Germline-derived CDR1 and CDR2 are SGDLS and YYNGEE. This CDR3 comprises 14 residues. The junction had 10 bases not matched to a gene; V was cut back by 3 bases and J by 11 bases. The CDR3 here is CASSDDRGLKGYTF. CDR3 DNA sequence: TGTGCCAGCAGCGATGACAGGGGGCTGAAGGGTTACACCTTC.

The chain employs TRBV28 and TRBJ2-7; 11 bases are a match to TRBD2. Germline-derived CDR1 and CDR2 are MDHEN and SYDVKM. Losses at the gene ends were 6 bases for V and 3 bases for J; bases not matched to a gene: 4. The CDR3 totals 14 residues. The CDR3 protein is CASRASGRFYEQYF. CDR3 DNA: TGTGCCAGCAGGGCTAGCGGGAGGTTCTACGAGCAGTACTTC.

The chain joins TRBV28 to TRBJ2-5; 9 nucleotides match TRBD2. The V gene end was trimmed by 5 bases and the J gene end by 5 bases; junction bases not matched to a gene: 18. CDR1 is MDHEN and CDR2 is SYDVKM in the germline V gene. CDR3 length: 18 residues. The CDR3 is CASSRTGLAEILGETQYF. CDR3 nucleotide sequence: TGTGCCAGCAGTAGGACGGGACTAGCAGAAATCTTAGGGGAGACCCAGTACTTC.

The V gene is TRBV29-1, the J gene TRBJ1-1; TRBD1 might be the D (6 bases). The CDR3 length is 12 residues. V lost 7 bases and J lost 1, with 10 bases in between. The germline V gene encodes CDR1 SQVTM and CDR2 ANQGSEA. CDR3 in DNA: TGCAGCGCCGGACAGTCGAACACTGAAGCTTTCTTT. Protein: CSAGQSNTEAFF.

The V call is TRBV7-9, the J call TRBJ2-7; the D gene is possibly TRBD2 (6 bases). V shed 6 bases and J shed 0 bases, with 9 bases lying between them. CDR1 and CDR2 from the germline V gene are SEHNR and FQNEAQ (reference sequence). The CDR3 consists of 13 residues. This chain's CDR3 is CASRIGGSYEQYF. The CDR3 DNA follows: TGTGCCAGCAGAATCGGGGGCTCCTACGAGCAGTACTTC.

The V call is TRBV4-3, the J call TRBJ1-2; 9 nucleotides match TRBD1. CDR3 length: 15 amino acids. The V segment lost 1 base and the J segment 4 bases; nucleotides outside the gene matches: 4. Germline assignment: CDR1 LGHNA and CDR2 YSLEER. CDR3 in amino acids: CASSQGTGDPYGYTF. CDR3 DNA: TGCGCCAGCAGCCAAGGGACAGGGGATCCCTATGGCTACACCTTC.

The CDR3 loop is CASSPPSGRSEKLFF. The CDR3, as DNA: TGTGCCAGCTCACCACCGTCAGGGAGGAGTGAAAAACTGTTTTTT. The chain carries TRBV18 and TRBJ1-4; D might be TRBD1 (5 bases). Trimming shortened V by 0 bases and J by 7 bases, and 12 bases separated the two germline ends. CDR3 length equals 15 residues. Germline CDR1 and CDR2: KGHSH and LQKENI.

Note on this clone: At one end the junction does not follow the germline gene, possibly because of a read error. The V gene is TRBV7-7, the J gene TRBJ1-1, with TRBD1 matching 8 bases. Per germline, CDR1 SSHAT and CDR2 FNYEAQ (reference sequence). The CDR3 totals 13 residues. CDR3 sequence reads: CASSRDRGGEAFF. CDR3 in DNA: TGTGCTAGCAGCCGAGACAGGGGCGGTGAAGCTTTCTTT.

This clone was counted a few times. V usage is TRBV4-1 and J usage is TRBJ2-4; no firm D call. The CDR3 has 15 amino acids. The V end was cut by 4 bases, the J end by 7 bases, with 17 bases between. From germline, CDR1 is MGHRA and CDR2 YSYEKL. CDR3 nucleotide sequence: TGCGCCAGCAGCCCCCCTTTTAACAGTGTGAACATTCAGTACTTC. This gives the protein CASSPPFNSVNIQYF.

The chain is built from TRBV30 and TRBJ1-1; 8 bases agree with TRBD1. Germline assignment: CDR1 GTSNPN and CDR2 SVGIG (reference sequence). The CDR3 has 15 residues. J lost 4 bases, V lost 2 bases, and 9 bases had no gene match. CDR3 sequence (DNA): TGTGCCTGGAGTTCTGGCAGGGGGCTTATCACTGAAGCTTTCTTT. This sequence encodes CAWSSGRGLITEAFF.